A selection of T cell receptor beta chains follows, all from one sample in a study of T cells after yellow fever vaccination. TCRdb reprocessed the 5' RACE reads with MiXCR, giving one entry per CDR3 protein. Among 200,000 to 250,000 distinct CDR3 sequences listed, about 3% were seen once. The sample was CD4+ T cells sorted from PBMCs, taken 10 days after the yellow fever booster vaccination. The receptors were sampled from a man younger than 35 who received the YFV17D yellow fever vaccine. The CDR3 runs from the conserved cysteine through the conserved F or W. D genes are given only for firm matches. The size field is filled for only some rows; it gives once, few, many or a size class.

J,D,V,size,CDR3,DNA
TRBJ2-2,-,TRBV4-3,many,CASSQVLGLPTGELFF,TGCGCCAGCAGCCAAGTCCTCGGACTACCAACCGGGGAGCTGTTTTTT
TRBJ2-1,TRBD1,TRBV20-1,many,CSAIGTGQGDEQFF,TGCAGTGCTATCGGGACAGGGCAAGGCGATGAGCAGTTCTTC
TRBJ1-5,TRBD1,TRBV6-5,many,CASRTGGLNQPQHF,TGTGCCAGCAGGACAGGGGGGCTCAATCAGCCCCAGCATTTT
TRBJ2-1,-,TRBV4-2,few,CASSQVSAGARSEQFF,TGTGCCAGCAGCCAAGTATCCGCGGGGGCAAGGAGTGAGCAGTTCTTC
TRBJ2-2,-,TRBV5-1,many,CASSGYTGELFF,TGCGCCAGCAGCGGGTACACCGGGGAGCTGTTTTTT
TRBJ2-5,TRBD1,TRBV10-3,many,CAISRQGETQYF,TGTGCCATCAGTAGACAGGGTGAGACCCAGTACTTC
TRBJ1-4,TRBD1,TRBV20-1,-,CSAKGAPNEKLFF,TGCAGTGCCAAGGGGGCCCCTAATGAAAAACTGTTTTTT
TRBJ1-1,-,TRBV5-1,many,CASSLGGLNTEAFF,TGCGCCAGCAGCTTGGGCGGACTGAACACTGAAGCTTTCTTT
TRBJ1-2,TRBD1,TRBV7-3,-,CASSLDDRGFGYTF,TGTGCCAGCAGCTTAGACGACAGGGGTTTTGGCTACACCTTC
TRBJ1-1,-,TRBV3-1,many,CASSPSIDTEAFF,TGTGCCAGCAGCCCTTCGATAGACACTGAAGCTTTCTTT
TRBJ1-5,-,TRBV7-8,few,CASSLADRPLQPQHF,TGTGCCAGCAGCTTAGCGGACCGACCACTTCAGCCCCAGCATTTT
TRBJ2-2,-,TRBV4-3,few,CASSQDSGRPNTGELFF,TGCGCCAGCAGCCAAGATTCTGGGAGACCGAACACCGGGGAGCTGTTTTTT
TRBJ1-6,-,TRBV6-1,many,CASSDGRTNSPLHF,TGTGCCAGCAGTGACGGACGGACAAATTCACCCCTCCACTTT
TRBJ1-1,-,TRBV27,many,CASSFIGTEAFF,TGTGCCAGCAGTTTTATTGGGACTGAAGCTTTCTTT
TRBJ1-3,-,TRBV7-2,-,CASSLISSGNTIYF,TGTGCCAGCAGCTTAATCAGCTCTGGAAACACCATATATTTT
TRBJ2-3,-,TRBV20-1,few,CSASQPTDTQYF,TGCAGTGCTAGCCAGCCCACAGATACGCAGTATTTT
TRBJ2-2,TRBD1,TRBV4-1,-,CASSQDLGQAPTGELFF,TGCGCCAGCAGCCAAGATCTCGGACAGGCCCCCACCGGGGAGCTGTTTTTT
TRBJ2-3,-,TRBV20-1,-,CSARDARAGRTDTQYF,TGCAGTGCTAGAGATGCGCGGGCGGGTCGCACAGATACGCAGTATTTT
TRBJ1-2,-,TRBV7-8,-,CASSLRESVTYGYTF,TGTGCCAGCAGCTTACGTGAGTCGGTGACCTATGGCTACACCTTC
TRBJ2-1,-,TRBV6-5,-,CASSYSSGTFDEQFF,TGTGCCAGCAGTTACTCGAGTGGGACATTTGATGAGCAGTTCTTC
TRBJ2-7,-,TRBV11-2,many,CASSSISGTSYEQYF,TGTGCCAGCAGCTCGATTTCCGGGACCTCCTACGAGCAGTACTTC
TRBJ2-2,-,TRBV29-1,many,CSVAMRSSELFF,TGCAGCGTTGCCATGCGGTCTTCGGAGCTGTTTTTT
TRBJ2-4,TRBD1,TRBV15,-,CATSREPGTGNLAKNIQYF,TGTGCCACCAGCAGGGAGCCCGGGACAGGGAATCTAGCCAAAAACATTCAGTACTTC
TRBJ1-2,-,TRBV11-2,many,CASSFRDGYTF,TGTGCCAGCAGCTTTCGGGATGGCTACACCTTC
TRBJ1-6,TRBD1,TRBV6-6,few,CASSLGSGTDNSPLHF,TGTGCCAGCAGCCTAGGTTCGGGGACAGATAATTCACCCCTCCACTTT
TRBJ2-4,TRBD1,TRBV28,many,CASSGAGTGLAKNIQYF,TGTGCCAGCAGTGGGGCCGGGACAGGGTTGGCCAAAAACATTCAGTACTTC
TRBJ2-7,-,TRBV7-9,-,CASSPPQTATYEQYF,TGTGCCAGCAGCCCACCACAGACGGCGACCTACGAGCAGTACTTC
TRBJ1-4,-,TRBV27,many,CASSSGGRSNEKLFF,TGTGCCAGCAGTTCTGGCGGGCGATCTAATGAAAAACTGTTTTTT
TRBJ2-2,TRBD2,TRBV7-3,many,CASSSSSGGTGELFF,TGTGCCAGCAGCTCTTCTAGCGGGGGGACCGGGGAGCTGTTTTTT
TRBJ2-2,-,TRBV11-2,many,CASSFEAGIRFF,TGTGCCAGCAGCTTCGAGGCAGGGATTAGGTTTTTT
TRBJ2-4,-,TRBV7-2,many,CASSPPRRRGKNIQYF,TGTGCCAGCAGCCCCCCCCGCCGGCGGGGCAAAAACATTCAGTACTTC
TRBJ1-1,TRBD1,TRBV5-1,many,CASSSPGQGVPFF,TGCGCCAGCAGCTCACCGGGACAGGGTGTACCTTTCTTT
TRBJ2-1,-,TRBV4-1,few,CASRNTGRGLNEQFF,TGCGCCAGCAGAAACACGGGGCGGGGGCTGAATGAGCAGTTCTTC
TRBJ1-1,-,TRBV20-1,few,CSARDPRGWDTEAFF,TGCAGTGCTAGAGATCCACGGGGTTGGGACACTGAAGCTTTCTTT
TRBJ1-6,-,TRBV12-3/TRBV12-4,many,CASSLAGNSPLHF,TGTGCCAGCAGTTTAGCAGGGAATTCACCCCTCCACTTT
TRBJ2-3,-,TRBV7-2,many,CASSRSWLADTQYF,TGTGCCAGCAGCCGCTCATGGCTGGCAGATACGCAGTATTTT
TRBJ1-6,-,TRBV18,-,CASSERAASSYNSPLHF,TGTGCCAGCTCCGAACGGGCAGCCAGCTCCTATAATTCACCCCTCCACTTT
TRBJ2-3,TRBD2,TRBV2,few,CASRETSGDTQYF,TGTGCCAGCAGAGAGACTAGCGGAGATACGCAGTATTTT
TRBJ2-1,TRBD2,TRBV5-1,many,CASSLAPAGGWNEQFF,TGCGCCAGCAGCTTGGCCCCAGCGGGGGGGTGGAATGAGCAGTTCTTC
TRBJ2-3,-,TRBV7-2,few,CASSRWALPTDTQYF,TGTGCCAGCAGCCGCTGGGCCCTACCCACAGATACGCAGTATTTT
TRBJ1-5,-,TRBV21-1,many,CASSTKRGRPQPQHF,TGTGCCAGCAGCACAAAGAGGGGACGGCCGCAGCCCCAGCATTTT
TRBJ1-1,-,TRBV6-2/TRBV6-3,once,CASTSNMNTEAFF,TGTGCCAGCACAAGTAACATGAACACTGAAGCTTTCTTT
TRBJ2-7,-,TRBV12-3/TRBV12-4,many,CASSSPPSSYEQYF,TGTGCCAGCAGTTCGCCTCCTTCTAGCTACGAGCAGTACTTC
TRBJ1-2,-,TRBV5-4,few,CASSSPGLGYTF,TGTGCCAGCAGCTCTCCGGGGCTCGGCTACACCTTC
TRBJ2-3,-,TRBV7-2,few,CASSPRAGADTQYF,TGTGCCAGCAGCCCCCGCGCCGGAGCAGATACGCAGTATTTT
TRBJ1-2,-,TRBV2,few,CASSPLAAGYTF,TGTGCCAGCAGCCCACTAGCGGCTGGCTACACCTTC